Listed below are T cell receptor beta chains from one sample, sequenced in a study of spatial heterogeneity in lung cancer. One entry per CDR3 protein, called by TCRdb with MiXCR from the 5' RACE reads. The repertoire includes 9,500 or so distinct CDR3 sequences, under 8.5% of them detected once, and over 15% sits in the top ten. Here the sequenced sample was lung tumor tissue, taken at surgery. The origin of the receptors is a male donor with early-stage non-small cell lung cancer. The CDR3 runs from the conserved cysteine through the conserved F or W. D genes are given only for firm matches. Size tells how often a clone was seen (once, few, many) or the class of an expanded clone, and some rows leave it out.

j_gene	abundance	d_gene	v_gene	CDR3aa
TRBJ2-3	few	.	TRBV4-2	CASSQPGEASDTQYF
TRBJ1-1	medium-sized	.	TRBV6-1	CASSEGVKAFF
TRBJ2-7	.	.	TRBV7-6	CASSLGTLSSYEQYF
TRBJ1-6	many	.	TRBV25-1	CASSEHRDHSPLHF
TRBJ2-7	many	.	TRBV28	CASTSAYTYEQYF
TRBJ2-7	.	TRBD2	TRBV2	CASQGSGATYEQYF
TRBJ2-7	medium-sized	TRBD1	TRBV18	CASSPTNRGNEQYF
TRBJ2-3	many	TRBD2	TRBV20-1	CSAGASGGGTSTDTQYF
TRBJ1-1	many	.	TRBV10-3	CAISEGENTEAFF
TRBJ1-5	.	TRBD1	TRBV7-9	CASSKTGDQPQHF
TRBJ1-1	hyperexpanded	.	TRBV7-9	CASSLDTEAFF
TRBJ2-7	many	.	TRBV12-3/TRBV12-4	CASSSTDRPYEQYF
TRBJ2-1	.	.	TRBV7-2	CASSLTGIQFF
TRBJ2-1	many	.	TRBV7-3	CASSFRGGNNYNEQFF
TRBJ2-5	medium-sized	TRBD2	TRBV7-2	CASSSRLAGEETQYF
TRBJ1-4	many	TRBD1	TRBV11-3	CASSPRTGENEKLFF
TRBJ1-4	many	TRBD1	TRBV20-1	CSASPGQGTGKLFF
TRBJ2-7	medium-sized	.	TRBV6-6	CASSRDGSYEQYF
TRBJ1-5	many	.	TRBV6-2/TRBV6-3	CASRDSNQPQHF
TRBJ2-2	many	.	TRBV2	CASSRGPRNTGELFF
TRBJ2-4	.	TRBD1	TRBV20-1	CSASPTGAKNIQYF
TRBJ1-4	.	.	TRBV7-9	CASSSQGRLGEKLFF
TRBJ1-1	many	.	TRBV5-1	CASSLATPTARNTEAFF
TRBJ1-2	many	TRBD1	TRBV2	CASSPQGTYGYTF
TRBJ2-6	many	TRBD1	TRBV6-2/TRBV6-3	CASSVTGGRSGANVLTF
TRBJ2-5	many	.	TRBV3-1	CASSSKGETQYF
TRBJ2-3	few	.	TRBV5-6	CASSFGDARQYF
TRBJ1-1	many	.	TRBV7-9	CASSLAPGTGTEAFF